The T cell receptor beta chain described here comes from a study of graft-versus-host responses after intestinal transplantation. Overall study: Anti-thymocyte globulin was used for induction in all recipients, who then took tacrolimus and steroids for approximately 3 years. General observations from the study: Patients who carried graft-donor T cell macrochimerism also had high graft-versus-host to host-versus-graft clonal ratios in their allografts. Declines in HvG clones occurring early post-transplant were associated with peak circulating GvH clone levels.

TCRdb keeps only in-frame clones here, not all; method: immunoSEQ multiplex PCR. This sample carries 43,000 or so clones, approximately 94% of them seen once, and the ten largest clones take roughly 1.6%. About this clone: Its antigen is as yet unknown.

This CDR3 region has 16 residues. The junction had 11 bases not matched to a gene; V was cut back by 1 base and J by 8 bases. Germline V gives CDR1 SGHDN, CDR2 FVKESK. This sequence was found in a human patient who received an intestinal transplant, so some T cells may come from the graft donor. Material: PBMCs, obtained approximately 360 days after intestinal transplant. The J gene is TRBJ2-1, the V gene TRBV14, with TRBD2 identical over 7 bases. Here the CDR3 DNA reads TGTGCCAGCAGCCAAGTATGGCTAGCGGCTGGCGATGAGCAGTTCTTC. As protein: CASSQVWLAAGDEQFF.